These 21 T cell receptor beta chains were all obtained from the same sample, sequenced in a study of cytomegalovirus exposure and HLA in healthy donors. PCR primers comprised 60 Vbeta and 13 Jbeta primers. TCRdb's table, derived via immunoSEQ multiplex PCR, lists solely in-frame clones and lacks some. This sample has roughly 220,000 clones; roughly 75% occur once, and the top ten carry 1.8%. Sequencing was done on a sample of PBMCs. These receptors all come from a woman in her 30s in good health and CMV-seronegative.

The chain carries TRBV10-2 and TRBJ1-1, with D tentatively TRBD1 (5 bases). The CDR3 sequence is 16 residues long. Germline CDR1 and CDR2: WSHSY and SAAADI. V lost 3 bases and J lost 2, with 16 bases in between. The CDR3 region has the DNA TGCGCCAGCAGTGAAACCGGGACTCAGAAAAACACTGAAGCTTTCTTT. It yields the protein CASSETGTQKNTEAFF.

A few counts support this clone. One end of the junction varies from germline; a read error may be responsible. The gene calls are TRBV9 and TRBJ2-7; 7 bases match TRBD1. Germline CDR1 reads SGDLS; CDR2 reads YYNGEE. The CDR3 is 14 residues long. As DNA, the CDR3 is TGTGCCAGCAGCGCCGGGACAGTCGGCTACGAGCAATACTTC. This encodes CASSAGTVGYEQYF.

The table lists this clone with a few counts. This rearrangement joins TRBV9 to TRBJ2-3; TRBD2 aligns across 11 bases. CDR3 size: 15 residues. Looked up from germline, CDR1 is SGDLS and CDR2 is YYNGEE. The junction had 4 bases not matched to a gene; V was cut back by 4 bases and J by 3 bases. The CDR3 DNA follows: TGTGCCAGCAGCATTACTAGCGGGGGTACAGATACGCAGTATTTT. Translation: CASSITSGGTDTQYF.

The chain is built from TRBV6-6 and TRBJ1-5, with D unresolved. Germline V lookup: CDR1 MNHNY, CDR2 SVGAGI (reference sequence). This CDR3 has 15 amino acids. The V gene lost 8 bases and the J gene lost 2 bases, with 16 bases spanning the gap. The CDR3 DNA sequence: TGTGCCAGCTGTAGCGGCGCTGGGGGCAATCAGCCCCAGCATTTT. Its translation: CASCSGAGGNQPQHF.

Remarks on this clone: Germline is not matched at one junction end, which may reflect a read error. The chain joins TRBV4-2 to TRBJ1-2; 9 nucleotides match TRBD1. Germline V gene sequence: CDR1 LGHNA, CDR2 YNFKEQ. The CDR3 extends over 17 amino acids. The CDR3 DNA reads as TGTGTCAGCAGCCAGGCCGCGGACAGGGGATTAATTTATGGCTACACCTTC. Its translation is CVSSQAADRGLIYGYTF.

V usage is TRBV6-6 and J usage is TRBJ2-7; 7 bases align to TRBD1. The germline V gene has CDR1 MNHNY and CDR2 SVGAGI (reference sequence). This CDR3 spans 14 amino acids. V dropped 6 bases and J dropped 7; count of bases not matched to a gene: 12. The CDR3 reads CASSHGVQGDEQYF. In nucleotides, the CDR3 is TGTGCCAGCAGCCATGGGGTTCAGGGGGATGAGCAGTACTTC.

CDR3 residues: CASSKEGNTEAFF. As DNA, the CDR3 is TGTGCCAGCAGCAAAGAGGGGAACACTGAAGCTTTCTTT. This chain links TRBV11-3 with TRBJ1-1; D not resolved. The V end was cut by 5 bases, the J end by 1 base, with 8 bases between. Germline values: CDR1 SGHNT, CDR2 YENEEA. This CDR3 contains 13 residues.

CDR3: CASPGQGFTEAFF. The CDR3 bases are TGTGCCAGTCCGGGACAGGGTTTTACTGAAGCTTTCTTT. This chain uses TRBV2 with TRBJ1-1; 9 bases fit TRBD1. CDR3 length: 13 amino acids. The germline CDR1 and CDR2 sequences are SNHLY and FYNNEI. V gave up 9 bases and J gave up 5 bases; unmatched junction bases: 7.

V is TRBV10-2 and J is TRBJ2-3; tentative D call: TRBD2 (6 bases). Germline V gene lookup returns CDR1 WSHSY and CDR2 SAAADI. Trimming cost V 3 bases and J 14 bases, with 15 bases left between them. This CDR3 has 12 amino acids. This chain's CDR3 is CASSEVLASPYF. CDR3 coding DNA: TGCGCCAGCAGTGAAGTACTAGCCTCGCCGTATTTT.

The chain employs TRBV7-9 and TRBJ1-2; D possibly corresponds to TRBD1 (5 bases). The CDR3 runs to 15 residues. Germline values: CDR1 SEHNR, CDR2 FQNEAQ (reference sequence). Trimming removed 0 bases at V and 4 bases at J, with 12 bases between. CDR3 region: CASSLAVGASYGYTF. For the CDR3, the DNA is TGTGCCAGCAGCTTAGCGGTAGGGGCCTCCTATGGCTACACCTTC.

The chain uses TRBV11-2 and TRBJ2-1, with unresolved D. Germline V gene lookup returns CDR1 SGHAT and CDR2 FQNNGV. The CDR3 contains 13 residues. V lost 1 base and J 7 bases, leaving 8 bases between the germline ends. The CDR3 protein is CASSLGLRNEQFF. CDR3 nucleotide sequence: TGTGCCAGCAGCTTAGGGTTGCGGAATGAGCAGTTCTTC.

V usage is TRBV18 and J usage is TRBJ2-7; the match to TRBD2 covers 7 bases. This CDR3 spans 13 amino acids. In germline, CDR1 is KGHSH, CDR2 LQKENI. V shed 5 bases, J shed 3 bases, and the junction held 4 bases outside the gene matches. The CDR3 reads CASSGGSNYEQYF. In DNA, the CDR3 is TGTGCCAGCTCAGGCGGGAGTAACTACGAGCAGTACTTC.

This clone was seen only once. The chain joins TRBV19 to TRBJ2-2; 14 bases match TRBD2. Per the germline V gene, CDR1 is LNHDA and CDR2 is SQIVND (reference sequence). CDR3 length equals 18 residues. The trim removed 6 bases at V and 7 bases at J, leaving 13 bases unmatched. CDR3 loop: CASSLGTSGSWRSGELFF. The CDR3 DNA sequence: TGTGCCAGTAGCCTCGGGACTAGCGGGAGCTGGAGGAGCGGGGAGCTGTTTTTT.

The gene calls are TRBV2 and TRBJ2-3, with 8 positions matching TRBD1. Germline V gene data show CDR1 as SNHLY and CDR2 as FYNNEI. J lost 6 bases, V lost 5 bases, and 10 bases had no gene match. This CDR3 spans 15 amino acids. CDR3 protein: CASSSGQGGTDTQYF. CDR3 coding DNA: TGTGCCAGCAGTTCCGGACAGGGAGGTACGGATACGCAGTATTTT.

The chain recombines TRBV9 with TRBJ2-1, with 9 bases matching TRBD2. V gave up 0 bases and J gave up 3 bases; unmatched junction bases: 4. This CDR3 is 16 amino acids long. Germline CDR1 is SGDLS and CDR2 is YYNGEE. The DNA of the CDR3 is TGTGCCAGCAGCGTAGTACCTAGCGGGGTCTACAATGAGCAGTTCTTC. This translates into CASSVVPSGVYNEQFF.

The chain links TRBV7-9 to TRBJ2-3, with TRBD1 matching 9 bases. The V and J ends lost 2 bases and 2 bases, in that order; junction bases with no gene match: 5. The CDR3 is 16 amino acids. The germline V gene encodes CDR1 SEHNR and CDR2 FQNEAQ (reference sequence). The CDR3 here is CASSLTGGPPTDTQYF. The CDR3 DNA reads TGTGCCAGCAGCTTAACAGGGGGCCCCCCCACAGATACGCAGTATTTT.

The sample holds a few counts of this clone. This chain uses TRBV6-6 with TRBJ1-1; the D is unclear. CDR3 length: 13 residues. The V end was cut by 7 bases, the J end by 2 bases, with 11 bases between. Germline lookup yields CDR1 MNHNY and CDR2 SVGAGI (reference sequence). The CDR3 DNA reads TGTGCCAGCACTCAGGCAGATAACACTGAAGCTTTCTTT. Residues: CASTQADNTEAFF.

This sequence joins TRBV10-3 and TRBJ1-2, with a possible D match to TRBD1 (5 bases). Germline V CDR1 and CDR2: ENHRY, SYGVKD. V gave up 3 bases and J gave up 0 bases, with 17 bases separating them. The CDR3 totals 17 residues. CDR3 sequence reads: CAISEGRQLQANYGYTF. CDR3 coding DNA: TGTGCCATCAGTGAAGGTCGACAGCTTCAAGCTAACTATGGCTACACCTTC.

The rearrangement links TRBV7-9 to TRBJ1-1; possibly TRBD1 for D (5 bases). This CDR3 comprises 13 residues. V gave up 5 bases and J gave up 4 bases, with 11 bases separating them. Germline V CDR1 and CDR2: SEHNR, FQNEAQ (reference sequence). The CDR3 region has the DNA TGTGCCAGCAGCCCGGGGGGAAGCACTGAAGCTTTCTTT. Translation gives CASSPGGSTEAFF.

The rearrangement joins TRBV10-2 to TRBJ2-7, with D perhaps TRBD2 (5 bases). Germline loops: CDR1 WSHSY, CDR2 SAAADI. V gave up 5 bases and J gave up 7 bases, with 21 bases separating them. There are 15 residues in the CDR3. The chain's CDR3 is CASSLKGAETSEQYF. DNA for the CDR3: TGCGCCAGCAGTCTCAAAGGAGCGGAGACCTCTGAGCAGTACTTC.

This chain links TRBV4-1 with TRBJ1-6, with TRBD1 identical over 11 bases. The CDR3 has 18 residues. V lost 0 bases to trimming and J lost 2 bases; unmatched junction nucleotides: 3. Germline assignment: CDR1 MGHRA and CDR2 YSYEKL. CDR3 sequence: CASSQEGGQGAYNSPLHF. Here the CDR3 DNA reads TGCGCCAGCAGCCAAGAAGGGGGACAGGGGGCCTATAATTCACCCCTCCACTTT.